These 5 T cell receptor beta chains came from one sample sequenced in a study of beta chain features in type 1 diabetes. Sequencing targeted expressed TCRB transcripts, as all isolated RNA had been reverse transcribed. Data came from immunoSEQ multiplex PCR; TCRdb stores just in-frame clones and leaves some out. The sample lists some 220,000 clones; approximately 10% were seen once. The sample consisted of central memory CD4+ T cells from blood. All receptors derive from a man in his late teens or twenties in good health.

The rearrangement links TRBV2 to TRBJ2-7; D might be TRBD1 (6 bases). This CDR3 is 15 amino acids long. V was cut by 6 bases and J by 0 bases, with 15 bases left in between. The germline V gene encodes CDR1 SNHLY and CDR2 FYNNEI. DNA of the CDR3: TGTGCCAGCAGGGCAGGGACAACCCTCTCCTACGAGCAGTACTTC. Its protein product is CASRAGTTLSYEQYF.

In nucleotides, the CDR3 is TGTGCCAGAAGGGATCCTCGACGGGGAAGCTATGGCTACACCTTC. Protein product: CARRDPRRGSYGYTF. The rearrangement links TRBV2 to TRBJ1-2; no reliable D call. The CDR3 sequence is 15 residues long. The ends were cut back, 9 bases at V and 4 bases at J, with 21 bases in the middle. Germline assignment: CDR1 SNHLY and CDR2 FYNNEI.

This clone has only a few counts. The chain carries TRBV4-1 and TRBJ2-7, with 7 bases identical to TRBD1. This CDR3 has 14 amino acids. Germline CDR1 reads MGHRA; CDR2 reads YSYEKL. The V gene end was trimmed by 4 bases and the J gene end by 1 base; junction bases not matched to a gene: 4. The CDR3 bases are TGCGCCAGCAGCCGACGGGACAGTTCCTACGAGCAGTACTTC. Its translation: CASSRRDSSYEQYF.

The chain carries TRBV29-1 and TRBJ2-5; 9 bases line up with TRBD1. This CDR3 has 14 residues. CDR1 and CDR2 from the germline V gene are SQVTM and ANQGSEA. The J segment lost 7 bases and the V segment lost 7 bases, leaving 13 bases of the junction unmatched. The CDR3 protein is CSAAETGGVGTQYF. In DNA form, the CDR3 reads TGCAGCGCCGCCGAGACAGGGGGGGTTGGGACCCAGTACTTC.

Only a few counts were recorded for this clone. The chain couples TRBV4-3 to TRBJ1-2; no clear D. The V end was cut by 2 bases, the J end by 1 base, with 14 bases between. This CDR3 is built from 16 residues. CDR1 is LGHNA and CDR2 is YSLEER in the germline V gene. CDR3 sequence reads: CASSQQANSYNYGYTF. CDR3 sequence (DNA): TGCGCCAGCAGCCAACAGGCCAACTCTTATAACTATGGCTACACCTTC.